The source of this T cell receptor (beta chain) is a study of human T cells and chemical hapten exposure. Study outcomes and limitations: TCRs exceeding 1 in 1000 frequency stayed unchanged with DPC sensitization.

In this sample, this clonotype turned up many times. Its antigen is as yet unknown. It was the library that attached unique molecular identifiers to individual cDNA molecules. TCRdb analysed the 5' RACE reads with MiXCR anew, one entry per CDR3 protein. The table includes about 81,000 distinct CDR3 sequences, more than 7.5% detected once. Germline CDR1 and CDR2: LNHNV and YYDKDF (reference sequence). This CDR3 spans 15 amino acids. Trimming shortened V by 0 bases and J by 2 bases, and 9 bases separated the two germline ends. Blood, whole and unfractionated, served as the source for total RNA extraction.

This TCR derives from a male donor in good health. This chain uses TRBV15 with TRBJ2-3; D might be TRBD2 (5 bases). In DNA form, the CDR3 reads TGTGCCACCAGCAGAGAGAGAGGGATCACAGATACGCAGTATTTT. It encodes CATSRERGITDTQYF.